The source of this T cell receptor beta chain is a study of PD-L1 blockade in urothelial cancer. The CDR3 sequence is 16 residues long. The ends were cut back, 3 bases at V and 2 bases at J, with 16 bases in the middle. Germline assignment: CDR1 SGHRS and CDR2 YFSETQ. Time point described: pretreatment peripheral blood. TCRdb keeps only in-frame clones here, not all; method: immunoSEQ multiplex PCR. Of over 35,000 clones listed, about 89% are singletons. This specimen consisted of PBMCs, obtained around atezolizumab (anti-PD-L1) treatment. The V gene is TRBV5-1, the J gene TRBJ2-3, with D possibly TRBD2 on 6 matching bases. This receptor was taken from a woman aged 55-69 years with urothelial cancer. In DNA form, the CDR3 reads TGCGCCAGCAGCTCTGGGACTCCTGTTTTCACAGATACGCAGTATTTT. Amino acids: CASSSGTPVFTDTQYF.